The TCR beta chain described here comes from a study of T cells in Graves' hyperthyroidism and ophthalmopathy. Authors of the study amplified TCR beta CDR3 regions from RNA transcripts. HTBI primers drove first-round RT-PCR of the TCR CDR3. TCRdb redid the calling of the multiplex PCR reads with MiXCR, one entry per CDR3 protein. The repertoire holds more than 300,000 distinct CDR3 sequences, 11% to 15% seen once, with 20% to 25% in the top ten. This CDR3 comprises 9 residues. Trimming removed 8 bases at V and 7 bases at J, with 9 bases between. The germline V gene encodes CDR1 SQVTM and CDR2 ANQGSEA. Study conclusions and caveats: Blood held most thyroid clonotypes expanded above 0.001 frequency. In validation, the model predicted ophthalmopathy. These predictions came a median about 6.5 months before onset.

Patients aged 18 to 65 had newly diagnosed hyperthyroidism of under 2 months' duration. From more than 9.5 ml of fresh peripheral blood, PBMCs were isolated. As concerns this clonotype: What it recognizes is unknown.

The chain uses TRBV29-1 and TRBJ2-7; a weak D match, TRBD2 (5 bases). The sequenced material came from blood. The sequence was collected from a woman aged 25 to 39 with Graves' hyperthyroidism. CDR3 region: CSLDCEQYF. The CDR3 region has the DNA TGCAGCTTGGACTGTGAGCAGTACTTC.